This T cell receptor (beta chain) was sequenced for a study of T cell changes during pregnancy in multiple sclerosis. Only in-frame clones appear in the TCRdb table, and some are missing; sequencing was by immunoSEQ multiplex PCR. The sample yields 35,000 to 45,000 clones, about nine tenths seen once. The CDR3 runs 15 residues. Germline V gene sequence: CDR1 SGHRS, CDR2 YFSETQ. J lost 2 bases, V lost 4 bases, and 5 bases had no gene match. J is TRBJ1-1 and V is TRBV5-1; 10 bases are a match to TRBD1. Here the sequenced sample was CD4+ T cells from peripheral blood mononuclear cells, taken in the second trimester of pregnancy. This receptor was obtained from a female donor in good health, enrolled as a control in a pregnancy study. CDR3 region: CASSGGQGINTEAFF. The CDR3 coding sequence is TGCGCCAGCAGCGGGGGACAGGGGATTAACACTGAAGCTTTCTTT.